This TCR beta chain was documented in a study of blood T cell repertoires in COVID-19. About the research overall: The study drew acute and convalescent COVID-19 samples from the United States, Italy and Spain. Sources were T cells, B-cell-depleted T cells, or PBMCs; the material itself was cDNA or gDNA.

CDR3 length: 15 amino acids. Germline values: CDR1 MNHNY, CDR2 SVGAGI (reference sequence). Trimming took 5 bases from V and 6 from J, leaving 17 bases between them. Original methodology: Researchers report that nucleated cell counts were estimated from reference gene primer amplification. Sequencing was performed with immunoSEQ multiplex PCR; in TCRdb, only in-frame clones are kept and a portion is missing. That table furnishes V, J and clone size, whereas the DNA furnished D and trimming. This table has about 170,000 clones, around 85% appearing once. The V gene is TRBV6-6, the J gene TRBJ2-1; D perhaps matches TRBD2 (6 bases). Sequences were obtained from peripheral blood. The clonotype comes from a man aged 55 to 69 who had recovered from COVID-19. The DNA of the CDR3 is TGTGCCAGCAGTCCCCTACGCGGGGCTTCCAATGAGCAGTTCTTC. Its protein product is CASSPLRGASNEQFF.